The clone carrying this T cell receptor (beta chain) was seen a handful of times. The CDR3 has 15 residues. Looked up from germline, CDR1 is SGHVS and CDR2 is FNYEAQ. Trimming took 5 bases from V and 4 from J, leaving 17 bases between them. The data originate from a study of CD8+ T cells in alopecia areata. As for the study in general: For the treated group, dosing was oral tofacitinib at 5 to 10 mg twice daily.

Reverse transcribed after extraction, RNA yielded cDNA as the sequencing template. Generated by immunoSEQ multiplex PCR, the TCRdb table keeps only in-frame clones and is missing some. The sample lists fewer than 250,000 clones, 50% to 60% seen once, with 0.45% in the top ten. The sequencing used CD4+ T cells sorted from blood, collected at week 0. The receptor was derived from a human donor with alopecia areata. The chain has TRBV7-6 and TRBJ2-5, with TRBD1 as a possible D gene (6 bases). CDR3 nucleotide sequence: TGTGCCAGCAGCCAAACTGCCCTGGGGGCAGAGACCCAGTACTTC. It encodes CASSQTALGAETQYF.